This T cell receptor (beta chain) was captured in a study of blood T cells in healthy people across ages. A second PCR, run for roughly 6 to 11 cycles, used a sample-barcoded 5' primer plus a J-beta primer mix. TCRdb called the 5' RACE reads again in MiXCR, with one record for every CDR3 protein. The table has fewer than 900,000 distinct CDR3 sequences, 35% to 45% seen once; the top ten hold 20% to 25%. Deletions cut 0 bases from V and 5 bases from J, with 14 bases between. There are 16 residues in the CDR3. Per germline, CDR1 SGHTA and CDR2 FQGTGA. The sample taken for sequencing was blood. The chain is built from TRBV7-3 and TRBJ2-1; a possible D gene is TRBD2 (6 bases). The receptor's source is an older woman in good health. CDR3 region: CASSLTRLVSHNEQFF. DNA of the CDR3: TGTGCCAGCAGCTTAACCCGACTAGTATCCCACAATGAGCAGTTCTTC.